The 3 T cell receptor beta chains listed next were all sequenced from one sample in a study of blood T cell repertoires in COVID-19. Here immunoSEQ multiplex PCR was the method, and the copy in TCRdb shows in-frame clones only, minus some. The sample carries more than 95,000 clones, about nine tenths recorded once. The specimen sequenced was peripheral blood. The receptor set was obtained from a human donor with active COVID-19. The donor label of this sample is uncertain.

The chain recombines TRBV19 with TRBJ2-7, with TRBD1 identical over 7 bases. CDR1 and CDR2 from the germline V gene are LNHDA and SQIVND (reference sequence). The CDR3 totals 14 residues. J lost 3 bases, V lost 3 bases, and 5 bases had no gene match. DNA for the CDR3: TGTGCCAGTAGTATTGGGACAGACAACTACGAGCAGTACTTC. It is translated as CASSIGTDNYEQYF.

This chain connects TRBV5-1 to TRBJ2-7; TRBD1 agrees at 10 bases. Germline trimming cut 5 bases from V and 2 bases from J; bases unmatched to any gene: 7. Germline CDR1 SGHRS, CDR2 YFSETQ. CDR3 length: 15 amino acids. The CDR3 DNA sequence: TGCGCCAGCAGTCAGGGACAGGGGAATACCTACGAGCAGTACTTC. Translated: CASSQGQGNTYEQYF.

With regard to this clone: The junction differs from germline at one of its ends, possibly a read error. The chain recombines TRBV5-1 with TRBJ2-2; TRBD2 agrees at 12 bases. The germline CDR1 and CDR2 sequences are SGHRS and YFSETQ. This CDR3 contains 18 residues. The CDR3 loop reads CARSLLLAGGPAGGELFF. DNA for the CDR3: TGCGCCCGCAGCTTGTTGCTAGCGGGGGGGCCGGCCGGCGGGGAGCTGTTTTTT.